A single sample gave rise to the 10 T cell receptor beta chains below, sequenced in a study of cytomegalovirus exposure and HLA in healthy donors. It was with 60 Vbeta and 13 Jbeta primers that the PCR ran. Repertoires were generated with immunoSEQ multiplex PCR, while TCRdb's copy carries only in-frame clones and drops some. This table holds about 180,000 clones, around 76% found once. Sequencing was carried out using PBMCs. The receptor source for this set is a young woman in good health and CMV-seropositive.

The chain links TRBV5-5 to TRBJ1-5; D is unclear. Trimming stripped 3 bases from V and 0 bases from J, with 7 bases between. The CDR3 length is 14 residues. Germline loops: CDR1 SGHKS, CDR2 YYEKEE (reference sequence). The CDR3 is CASSSRNSNQPQHF. The CDR3 DNA reads as TGTGCCAGCAGCTCCCGTAATAGCAATCAGCCCCAGCATTTT.

The chain combines TRBV4-3 with TRBJ1-4; D is ambiguous. Germline CDR1 LGHNA, CDR2 YSLEER. The CDR3 runs 16 residues. V was pared by 2 bases and J by 2 bases, with 12 bases between. CDR3 DNA sequence: TGCGCCAGCAGCCAATCCCAAGGGAGGACTAATGAAAAACTGTTTTTT. Encoded protein: CASSQSQGRTNEKLFF.

The CDR3 DNA is TGTGCCAGCAGTTTGACTAGCGGGGGAGAGACCCAGTACTTC. Translation: CASSLTSGGETQYF. The chain is built from TRBV6-6 and TRBJ2-5, with 12 nucleotides matching TRBD2. V trimming: 4 bases; J trimming: 4 bases; junction bases outside the gene matches: 1. From germline, CDR1 is MNHNY and CDR2 SVGAGI (reference sequence). This CDR3 has 14 residues.

The V gene is TRBV28, the J gene TRBJ1-6; possible D gene TRBD1, 5 bases. This CDR3 contains 16 residues. From germline, CDR1 is MDHEN and CDR2 SYDVKM. V lost 6 bases and J 8 bases, leaving 20 bases between the germline ends. The CDR3 reads CASSPGGGGKHSPLHF. CDR3 nucleotides: TGTGCCAGCAGCCCCGGAGGCGGGGGGAAACATTCACCCCTCCACTTT.

V is TRBV28 and J is TRBJ1-1; D unresolved. Deletions cut 5 bases from V and 10 bases from J, with 14 bases between. This CDR3 is built from 12 residues. CDR1 is MDHEN, CDR2 SYDVKM, per germline. The CDR3 DNA is TGTGCCAGCAGTAACTTTCCGACGGGAGCTTTCTTT. It yields the protein CASSNFPTGAFF.

The chain employs TRBV7-3 and TRBJ1-6; D call uncertain. The ends were cut back, 1 base at V and 5 bases at J, with 9 bases in the middle. This CDR3 contains 15 residues. The germline V gene has CDR1 SGHTA and CDR2 FQGTGA. CDR3 coding DNA: TGTGCCAGCAGCTTAATAAGCGCGGATAATTCACCCCTCCACTTT. It translates to CASSLISADNSPLHF.

The chain couples TRBV7-6 to TRBJ2-5; TRBD1 agrees at 9 bases. Per the germline V gene, CDR1 is SGHVS and CDR2 is FNYEAQ. The CDR3 covers 16 residues. Trimming at V came to 4 bases and at J to 11 bases, leaving 17 bases not matched to a gene. The DNA for the CDR3 is TGTGCCAGCAGCTCATTAACCCCCACAGGGGGCGATGAGCAGTACTTC. It translates to CASSSLTPTGGDEQYF.

CDR3 sequence: CASSFRDNTDTQYF. The CDR3 nucleotides are TGCGCCAGCAGCTTCCGGGACAACACAGATACGCAGTATTTT. This rearrangement joins TRBV5-1 to TRBJ2-3; D may be TRBD1 (6 bases). V was trimmed by 2 bases and J by 2 bases, leaving 9 bases between them. Per the germline V gene, CDR1 is SGHRS and CDR2 is YFSETQ. This CDR3 has 14 amino acids.

On this clone: Mismatch with germline at one junction end may stem from a read error. The chain joins TRBV29-1 to TRBJ2-5; a weak D match, TRBD2 (7 bases). This CDR3 has 12 amino acids. Looked up from germline, CDR1 is SQVTM and CDR2 is ANQGSEA. In nucleotides, the CDR3 is TGCAGCGCCTGCGGGGGCGGGGAGACCCGGTACTTC. Encoded protein: CSACGGGETRYF.

This clone was picked up one time. The rearrangement links TRBV19 to TRBJ2-6; 12 bases agree with TRBD1. The CDR3 runs 18 residues. V lost 2 bases, J lost 5 bases, and 7 bases stayed unmatched. Per germline, CDR1 LNHDA and CDR2 SQIVND (reference sequence). The CDR3 bases are TGTGCCAGTAGTATAAGGGGGACAGGGGGCAATCGGGCCAACGTCCTGACTTTC. Translation gives CASSIRGTGGNRANVLTF.